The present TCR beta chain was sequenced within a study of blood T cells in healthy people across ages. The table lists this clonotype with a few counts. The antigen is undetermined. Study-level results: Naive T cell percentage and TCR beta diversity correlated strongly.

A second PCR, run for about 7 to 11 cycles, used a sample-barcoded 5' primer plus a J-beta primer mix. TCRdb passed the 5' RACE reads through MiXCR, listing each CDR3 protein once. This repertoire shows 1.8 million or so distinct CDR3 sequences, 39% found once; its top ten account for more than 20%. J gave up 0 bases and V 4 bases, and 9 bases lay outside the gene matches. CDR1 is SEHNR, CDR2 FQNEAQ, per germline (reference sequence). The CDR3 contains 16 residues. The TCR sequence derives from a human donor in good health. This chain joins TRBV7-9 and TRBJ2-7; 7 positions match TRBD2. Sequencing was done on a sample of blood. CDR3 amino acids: CASSSTSGASSYEQYF. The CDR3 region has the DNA TGTGCCAGCAGCTCCACGAGCGGGGCCAGCTCCTACGAGCAGTACTTC. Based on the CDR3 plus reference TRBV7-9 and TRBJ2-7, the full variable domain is DTGVSQNPRHKITKRGQNVTFRCDPISEHNRLYWYRQTLGQGPEFLTYFQNEAQLEKSRLLSDRFSAERPKGSFSTLEIQRTEQGDSAMYLCASSSTSGASSYEQYFGPGTRLTVT.